The 29 T cell receptor beta chains given below trace back to one sample, sequenced in a study of blood T cells in healthy people across ages. A second PCR of 7 to 11 cycles used a sample-barcoded 5' primer and a J-beta primer mix. TCRdb used MiXCR to reprocess the 5' RACE reads, holding one entry per CDR3 protein. The sample holds 2 million or so distinct CDR3 sequences, less than 50% seen once. Sequenced: blood. These receptors were taken from a woman aged 40 to 50 in good health.

This clonotype showed up just a few times. The chain couples TRBV5-1 to TRBJ2-1; 7 positions agree with TRBD2. Germline assignment: CDR1 SGHRS and CDR2 YFSETQ. This CDR3 is 13 amino acids long. The V and J ends lost 6 bases and 5 bases, in that order; junction bases with no gene match: 5. The CDR3, as DNA: TGCGCCAGCATCGGCGGGGGACACAATGAGCAGTTCTTC. Its protein is CASIGGGHNEQFF.

The rearrangement joins TRBV29-1 to TRBJ2-7; 7 nucleotides align to TRBD1. Germline V gene lookup returns CDR1 SQVTM and CDR2 ANQGSEA. With 1 base clipped from V and 2 bases from J, the junction kept 11 bases outside the gene matches. This CDR3 is built from 16 residues. The CDR3 protein is CSVEVGGGQTTYEQYF. CDR3 bases: TGCAGCGTTGAAGTTGGTGGGGGACAGACGACCTACGAGCAGTACTTC.

The V gene is TRBV4-3, the J gene TRBJ1-4; 7 nucleotides match TRBD1. Losses at the gene ends were 2 bases for V and 3 bases for J; bases not matched to a gene: 12. The CDR3 length is 18 residues. Germline V lookup: CDR1 LGHNA, CDR2 YSLEER. In nucleotides, the CDR3 is TGCGCCAGCAGCCAACTTCTAATTGACAGGGCACCTAATGAAAAACTGTTTTTT. Its protein product is CASSQLLIDRAPNEKLFF.

The genes are TRBV6-6 and TRBJ2-7, with D maybe TRBD1 (6 bases). CDR1 and CDR2 from the germline V gene are MNHNY and SVGAGI (reference sequence). The CDR3 contains 15 residues. The V end lost 4 bases, the J end lost 0 bases, and 13 bases lay between the germline ends. CDR3 DNA: TGTGCCAGCAGTTCGGCGACAGGCCGCTCCTACGAGCAGTACTTC. Translation: CASSSATGRSYEQYF.

The chain is built from TRBV20-1 and TRBJ2-7, with D uncertain. Germline CDR1 is DFQATT and CDR2 is SNEGSKA (reference sequence). The V and J ends lost 3 bases and 3 bases respectively, with 9 bases between them. The length of the CDR3 is 12 residues. CDR3 in amino acids: CSARGLGYEQYF. CDR3 bases: TGCAGTGCTAGGGGGTTAGGCTACGAGCAGTACTTC.

The chain employs TRBV7-2 and TRBJ1-4; D is unclear. V was clipped by 5 bases and J by 8 bases, with 12 bases between them. Germline lookup yields CDR1 SGHTA and CDR2 FQGNSA. This CDR3 is 13 amino acids long. The chain's CDR3 is CASSPAKAEKLFF. CDR3 bases: TGTGCCAGCAGCCCAGCCAAAGCAGAAAAACTGTTTTTT.

The CDR3 bases are TGTGCCAGCAGCGGGCCGAGACAGGGCATAGCGGATACGCAGTATTTT. It specifies CASSGPRQGIADTQYF. V is TRBV6-2 or TRBV6-3 and J is TRBJ2-3; 7 bases line up with TRBD1. The CDR3 is made up of 16 amino acids. V lost 6 bases and J lost 6; bases outside the gene matches: 15. CDR1 and CDR2 from the germline V gene are MNHEY and SVGEGT.

This clonotype was observed a few times. This chain connects TRBV11-1 to TRBJ1-5; D is undetermined. CDR1 SGHAT and CDR2 FQDESV come from the germline V gene (reference sequence). The length of the CDR3 is 22 residues. V was pared by 5 bases and J by 0 bases, with 32 bases between. The CDR3 here is CASSRSLPGPVTTPYSNQPQHF. The CDR3 DNA reads TGTGCCAGCAGCCGAAGCCTCCCCGGTCCAGTGACGACGCCTTATAGCAATCAGCCCCAGCATTTT.

This clonotype was recorded once. The chain combines TRBV4-2 with TRBJ2-3; 9 nucleotides align to TRBD2. J lost 3 bases, V lost 0 bases, and 10 bases had no gene match. This CDR3 contains 18 residues. CDR1 LGHNA and CDR2 YNFKEQ come from the germline V gene. CDR3 in amino acids: CASSQDLASGDLTDTQYF. The CDR3 bases are TGTGCCAGCAGCCAAGATTTGGCTAGCGGGGATCTAACAGATACGCAGTATTTT.

This clonotype was counted between two and nine times. The chain has TRBV7-9 and TRBJ2-4, with D hard to call. The DNA end favors TRBJ2-5, so the J call may be wrong. Germline CDR1 is SEHNR and CDR2 is FQNEAQ (reference sequence). The CDR3 sequence is 16 residues long. CDR3 coding DNA: TGTGCCAGCAGCCCCACCCGCTGGACGGTGGGAGAGACCCAGTACTTC. Its translation: CASSPTRWTVGETQYF.

This clonotype was observed a few times. The genes are TRBV7-3 and TRBJ2-1; 11 bases map to TRBD2. The CDR3 is 18 amino acids. Germline V CDR1 and CDR2: SGHTA, FQGTGA. With 3 bases clipped from V and 5 bases from J, the junction kept 12 bases outside the gene matches. The CDR3 bases are TGTGCCAGCAGCTTGTTGCCTAGCGGGGGGAACAACAACAATGAGCAGTTCTTC. Amino acid sequence: CASSLLPSGGNNNNEQFF.

The CDR3 region has the DNA TGCGCCAGCACAAGGGATGGACTAGCCCAAATCGCCGGGGAGCTGTTTTTT. This encodes CASTRDGLAQIAGELFF. V and J are TRBV5-1 and TRBJ2-2, with 8 bases identical to TRBD2. This CDR3 region has 17 residues. V lost 6 bases, J lost 6 bases, and 16 bases stayed unmatched. Germline V lookup: CDR1 SGHRS, CDR2 YFSETQ.

This chain links TRBV28 with TRBJ2-5; 7 bases map to TRBD1. V gave up 7 bases and J gave up 3 bases; unmatched junction bases: 14. Germline V lookup: CDR1 MDHEN, CDR2 SYDVKM. The CDR3 runs 16 residues. CDR3 protein: CASTSTGAELKETQYF. Here the CDR3 DNA reads TGTGCCAGCACGTCTACAGGGGCGGAACTAAAAGAGACCCAGTACTTC.

This clonotype was detected many times. The chain has TRBV12-3 or TRBV12-4 and TRBJ2-1, with D possibly TRBD2 on 6 matching bases. Trimming shortened V by 5 bases and J by 6 bases, and 14 bases separated the two germline ends. CDR3 size: 14 residues. CDR3: CASSPGGLSNEQFF. The CDR3 DNA follows: TGTGCCAGCAGTCCTGGTGGACTAAGCAATGAGCAGTTCTTC.

In the case of this clonotype: The junction and the germline gene differ at one end; a read error may be behind it. This chain uses TRBV27 with TRBJ2-7; 11 bases are shared with TRBD2. This CDR3 spans 11 amino acids. From germline, CDR1 is MNHEY and CDR2 SMNVEV (reference sequence). In DNA, the CDR3 is TGCGTAGCGGGGGGGCCCTACGAGCAGTACTTC. This translates into CVAGGPYEQYF.

This chain connects TRBV9 to TRBJ2-3, with 10 positions matching TRBD2. This CDR3 contains 17 residues. Germline CDR1 and CDR2: SGDLS and YYNGEE. Losses at the gene ends were 0 bases for V and 6 bases for J; bases not matched to a gene: 10. The CDR3 loop reads CASSVGLAGGPWDTQYF. The CDR3 DNA is TGTGCCAGCAGCGTAGGGTTAGCGGGGGGCCCTTGGGATACGCAGTATTTT.

This clonotype occurred a few times. V usage is TRBV4-3 and J usage is TRBJ2-1; D is uncertain. The CDR3 is made up of 13 amino acids. V lost 1 base, J lost 8 bases, and 9 bases lay in between. The germline CDR1 and CDR2 sequences are LGHNA and YSLEER. CDR3 in amino acids: CASSQAPGYEQFF. The CDR3 nucleotides are TGCGCCAGCAGCCAAGCCCCCGGATATGAGCAGTTCTTC.

This clonotype was found many times. The rearrangement joins TRBV12-3 or TRBV12-4 to TRBJ2-3; D remains ambiguous. The CDR3 is 14 amino acids. V lost 4 bases, J lost 1 base, and 9 bases lay in between. Here the CDR3 DNA reads TGTGCCAGCAGTTCGGGTCCGCGCACAGATACGCAGTATTTT. Protein sequence: CASSSGPRTDTQYF.

The chain has TRBV14 and TRBJ2-1; no clear D. Trimming left V 0 bases short and J 5 bases short, with 11 bases between. The CDR3 has 15 residues. CDR1 and CDR2 (germline): SGHDN, FVKESK. In DNA, the CDR3 is TGTGCCAGCAGCCAAGATTTCAACAGCGACAATGAGCAGTTCTTC. Amino acids: CASSQDFNSDNEQFF.

CDR3 DNA: TGTGCCAGCAACGGACGGGACAGTTTGGGCTACGAGCAGTACTTC. Translated: CASNGRDSLGYEQYF. This chain uses TRBV11-2 with TRBJ2-7; 7 nucleotides align to TRBD1. The germline CDR1 and CDR2 sequences are SGHAT and FQNNGV. CDR3 length: 15 residues. V shed 7 bases, J shed 3 bases, and the junction held 12 bases outside the gene matches.

The chain joins TRBV28 to TRBJ2-7, with TRBD1 matching 8 bases. The V gene's germline CDR1 is MDHEN and CDR2 SYDVKM. The CDR3 runs 16 residues. Trimming took 4 bases from V and 7 from J; bases not matched to a gene: 15. DNA for the CDR3: TGTGCCAGCAGTTCCCACCCAACTCCGGGACAGGAAGAGCAGTACTTC. Translating it yields CASSSHPTPGQEEQYF.

A remark on this clonotype: The junction does not match germline at one end; this may be a read error. The chain recombines TRBV6-1 with TRBJ1-2; D is undetermined. Germline V gene sequence: CDR1 MNHNS, CDR2 SASEGT. CDR3 length: 12 residues. The CDR3 nucleotides read TGTGCCAGCGGTGAAAGCCTCTATGGCTACACCTTC. Translated, it gives CASGESLYGYTF.

The chain is built from TRBV3-1 and TRBJ2-2; D possibly corresponds to TRBD1 (6 bases). The germline gives CDR1 LGHDT, CDR2 YNNKEL (reference sequence). The CDR3 has 15 amino acids. The V and J ends lost 1 base and 3 bases respectively, with 9 bases between them. The CDR3 nucleotides read TGTGCCAGCAGCCAAGTCAGGGGCTACACCGGGGAGCTGTTTTTT. As protein: CASSQVRGYTGELFF. Looking up the rest from reference TRBV3-1 and TRBJ2-2 gives the full variable domain: DTAVSQTPKYLVTQMGNDKSIKCEQNLGHDTMYWYKQDSKKFLKIMFSYNNKELIINETVPNRFSPKSPDKAHLNLHINSLELGDSAVYFCASSQVRGYTGELFFGEGSRLTVL.

The genes are TRBV6-6 and TRBJ2-7, with TRBD1 matching 8 bases. The end of the DNA is better explained by TRBJ2-4, so the J call may be wrong. Per germline, CDR1 MNHNY and CDR2 SVGAGI (reference sequence). The CDR3 is made up of 15 amino acids. Here the CDR3 reads CATGDQGALRDIQYF. CDR3 sequence (DNA): TGTGCCACCGGGGACCAGGGGGCGTTGAGGGACATTCAGTACTTC.

This clonotype has only a few counts. The rearrangement links TRBV5-1 to TRBJ2-5; weak D call: TRBD2 (5 bases). V lost 5 bases and J 4 bases, leaving 18 bases between the germline ends. CDR1 is SGHRS, CDR2 YFSETQ, per germline. This CDR3 comprises 15 residues. This CDR3 is CASRTSPSRVETQYF. CDR3 coding DNA: TGCGCCAGCAGAACTTCCCCTTCGAGGGTAGAGACCCAGTACTTC. Full variable domain (remainder filled in from reference TRBV5-1 and TRBJ2-5): KAGVTQTPRYLIKTRGQQVTLSCSPISGHRSVSWYQQTPGQGLQFLFEYFSETQRNKGNFPGRFSGRQFSNSRSEMNVSTLELGDSALYLCASRTSPSRVETQYFGPGTRLLVL.

In its sample, this clonotype was seen a few times. The gene calls are TRBV7-2 and TRBJ2-3; a weak D match, TRBD2 (5 bases). The length of the CDR3 is 13 residues. Per the germline V gene, CDR1 is SGHTA and CDR2 is FQGNSA. V was trimmed by 5 bases and J by 4 bases, leaving 10 bases between them. The CDR3 nucleotides read TGTGCCAGCAGCCGGCCAGCGGCAGATACGCAGTATTTT. Its translation is CASSRPAADTQYF.

The J gene is TRBJ2-1, the V gene TRBV7-2, with 9 bases lining up with TRBD2. V trimming: 3 bases; J trimming: 8 bases; junction bases outside the gene matches: 5. The CDR3 contains 14 residues. Looked up from germline, CDR1 is SGHTA and CDR2 is FQGNSA. The CDR3 protein is CASSLGTSRDEQFF. Here the CDR3 DNA reads TGTGCCAGCAGCTTGGGGACTAGCAGGGATGAGCAGTTCTTC.

The V gene is TRBV20-1, the J gene TRBJ2-7; 11 bases match TRBD2. The germline V gene has CDR1 DFQATT and CDR2 SNEGSKA (reference sequence). V shed 5 bases, J shed 4 bases, and the junction held 13 bases outside the gene matches. The CDR3 is 16 amino acids. CDR3: CSASRGTSGEVYEQYF. The CDR3, as DNA: TGCAGTGCTTCCCGGGGGACTAGCGGAGAAGTTTACGAGCAGTACTTC.

This clonotype was counted a few times. V gene TRBV12-3 or TRBV12-4 combines with J gene TRBJ1-5; D is undetermined. The CDR3 spans 16 residues. The V gene lost 1 base and the J gene lost 6 bases, with 16 bases spanning the gap. The CDR3 nucleotides read TGTGCCAGCAGTTTAGAGGGAGCGTTGTTGAGTCAGCCCCAGCATTTT. As protein: CASSLEGALLSQPQHF.